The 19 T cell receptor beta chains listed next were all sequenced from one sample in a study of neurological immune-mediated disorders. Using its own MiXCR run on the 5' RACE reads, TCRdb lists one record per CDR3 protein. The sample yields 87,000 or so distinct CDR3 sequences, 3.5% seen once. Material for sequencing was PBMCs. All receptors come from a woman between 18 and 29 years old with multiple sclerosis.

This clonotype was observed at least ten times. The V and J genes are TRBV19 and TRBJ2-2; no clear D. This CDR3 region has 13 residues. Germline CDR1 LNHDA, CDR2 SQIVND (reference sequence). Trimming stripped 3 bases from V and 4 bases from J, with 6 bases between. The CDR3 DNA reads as TGTGCCAGTAGTATCTCGATCACCGGGGAGCTGTTTTTT. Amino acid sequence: CASSISITGELFF.

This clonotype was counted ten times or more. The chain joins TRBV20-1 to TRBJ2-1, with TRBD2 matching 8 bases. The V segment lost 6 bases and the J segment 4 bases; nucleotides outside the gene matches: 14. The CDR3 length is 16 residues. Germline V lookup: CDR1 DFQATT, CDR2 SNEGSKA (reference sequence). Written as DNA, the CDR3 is TGCAGTGCCATAAATGTAGCGGGAAGTTCATACAATGAGCAGTTCTTC. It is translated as CSAINVAGSSYNEQFF.

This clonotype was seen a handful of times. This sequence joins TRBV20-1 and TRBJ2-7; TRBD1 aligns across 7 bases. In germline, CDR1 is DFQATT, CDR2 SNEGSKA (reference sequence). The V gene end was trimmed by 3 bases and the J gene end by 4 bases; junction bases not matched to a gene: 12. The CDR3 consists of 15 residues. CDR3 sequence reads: CSARGPGQNLYEQYF. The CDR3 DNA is TGCAGTGCTAGGGGCCCGGGACAGAATTTATACGAGCAGTACTTC.

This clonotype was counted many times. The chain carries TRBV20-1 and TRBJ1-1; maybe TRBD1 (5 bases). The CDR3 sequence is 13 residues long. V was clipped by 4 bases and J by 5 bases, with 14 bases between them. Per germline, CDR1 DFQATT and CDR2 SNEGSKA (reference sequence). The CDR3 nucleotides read TGCAGTGCTACCTCAGGGTGGGGGACTGAAGCTTTCTTT. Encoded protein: CSATSGWGTEAFF.

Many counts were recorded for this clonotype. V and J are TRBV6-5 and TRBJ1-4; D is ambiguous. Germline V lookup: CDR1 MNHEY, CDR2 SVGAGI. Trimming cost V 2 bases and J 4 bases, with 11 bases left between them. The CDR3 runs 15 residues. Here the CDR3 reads CASSYGQANNEKLFF. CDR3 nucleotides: TGTGCCAGCAGTTACGGGCAGGCAAATAATGAAAAACTGTTTTTT.

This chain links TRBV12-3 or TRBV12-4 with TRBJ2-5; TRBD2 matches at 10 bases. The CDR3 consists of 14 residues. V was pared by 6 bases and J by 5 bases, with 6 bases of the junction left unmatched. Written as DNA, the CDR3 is TGTGCCAGCAGGGGTCCAGCGGGAGGGGAGACCCAGTACTTC. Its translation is CASRGPAGGETQYF.

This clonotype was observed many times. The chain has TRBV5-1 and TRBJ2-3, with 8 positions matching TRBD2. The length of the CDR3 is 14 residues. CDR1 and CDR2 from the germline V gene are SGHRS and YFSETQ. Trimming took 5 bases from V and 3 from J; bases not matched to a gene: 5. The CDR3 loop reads CASSQRELTDTQYF. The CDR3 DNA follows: TGCGCCAGCAGTCAGCGGGAGTTAACAGATACGCAGTATTTT.

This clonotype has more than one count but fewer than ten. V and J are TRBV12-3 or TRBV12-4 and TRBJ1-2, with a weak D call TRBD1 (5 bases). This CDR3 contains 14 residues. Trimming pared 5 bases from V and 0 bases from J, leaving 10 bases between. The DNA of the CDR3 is TGTGCCAGCAGTCAGACAGAGACTAACTATGGCTACACCTTC. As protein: CASSQTETNYGYTF.

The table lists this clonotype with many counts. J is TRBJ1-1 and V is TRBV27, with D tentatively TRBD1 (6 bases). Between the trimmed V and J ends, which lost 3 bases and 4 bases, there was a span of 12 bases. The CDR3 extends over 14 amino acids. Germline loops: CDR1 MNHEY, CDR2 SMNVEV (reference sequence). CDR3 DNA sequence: TGTGCCAGCAGTTTCTGGGGGGCTGGCACTGAAGCTTTCTTT. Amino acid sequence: CASSFWGAGTEAFF.

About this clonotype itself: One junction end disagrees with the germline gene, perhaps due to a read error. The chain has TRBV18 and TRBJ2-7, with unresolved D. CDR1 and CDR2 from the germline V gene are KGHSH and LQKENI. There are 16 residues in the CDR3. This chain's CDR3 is CASSPPDGSPWYEQYF. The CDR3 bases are TGTGCCAGTTCACCACCGGACGGCAGTCCGTGGTACGAGCAGTACTTC.

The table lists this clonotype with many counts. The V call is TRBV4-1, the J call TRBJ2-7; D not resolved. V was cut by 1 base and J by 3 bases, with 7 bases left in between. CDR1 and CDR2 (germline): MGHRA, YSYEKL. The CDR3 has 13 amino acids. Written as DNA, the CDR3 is TGCGCCAGCAGCCAAGTTTCTAACTACGAGCAGTACTTC. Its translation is CASSQVSNYEQYF.

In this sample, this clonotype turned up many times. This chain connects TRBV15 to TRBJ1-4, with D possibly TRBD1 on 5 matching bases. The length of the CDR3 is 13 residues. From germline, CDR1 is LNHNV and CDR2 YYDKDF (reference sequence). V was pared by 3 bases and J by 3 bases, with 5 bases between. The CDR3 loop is CATSRTANEKLFF. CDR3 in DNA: TGTGCCACCAGCAGGACAGCTAATGAAAAACTGTTTTTT.

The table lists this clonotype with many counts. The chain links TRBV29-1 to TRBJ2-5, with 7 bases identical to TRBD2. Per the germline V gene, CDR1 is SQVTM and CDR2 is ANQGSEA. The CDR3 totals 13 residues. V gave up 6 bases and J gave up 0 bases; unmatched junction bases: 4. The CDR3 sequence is CSVPSGDQETQYF. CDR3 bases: TGCAGCGTCCCCAGCGGGGACCAAGAGACCCAGTACTTC.

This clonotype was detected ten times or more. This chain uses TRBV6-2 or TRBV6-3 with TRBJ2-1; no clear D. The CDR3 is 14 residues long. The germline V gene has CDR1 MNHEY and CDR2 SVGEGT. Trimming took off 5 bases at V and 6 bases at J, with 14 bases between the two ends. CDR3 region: CASSITVEGNEQFF. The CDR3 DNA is TGTGCCAGCAGTATTACAGTAGAAGGCAATGAGCAGTTCTTC.

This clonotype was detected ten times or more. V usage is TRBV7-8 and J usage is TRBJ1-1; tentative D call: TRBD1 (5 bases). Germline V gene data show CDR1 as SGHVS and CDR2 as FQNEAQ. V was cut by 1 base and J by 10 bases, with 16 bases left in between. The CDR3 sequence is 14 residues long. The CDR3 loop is CASSLETQGRAAFF. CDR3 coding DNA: TGTGCCAGCAGCTTAGAGACGCAGGGTAGGGCAGCTTTCTTT.

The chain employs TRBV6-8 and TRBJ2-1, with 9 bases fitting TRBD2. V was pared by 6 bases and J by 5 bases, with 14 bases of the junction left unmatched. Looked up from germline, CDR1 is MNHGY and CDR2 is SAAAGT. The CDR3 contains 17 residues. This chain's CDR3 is CASSYLLAGELNNEQFF. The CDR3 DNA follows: TGTGCCAGCAGCTACCTTTTAGCGGGAGAACTTAACAATGAGCAGTTCTTC.

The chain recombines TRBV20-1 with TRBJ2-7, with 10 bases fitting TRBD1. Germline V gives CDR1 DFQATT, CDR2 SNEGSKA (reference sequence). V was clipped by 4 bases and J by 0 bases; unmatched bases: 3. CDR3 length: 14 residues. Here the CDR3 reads CSATRDRGSYEQYF. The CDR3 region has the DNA TGCAGTGCTACCCGGGACAGGGGCTCCTACGAGCAGTACTTC.

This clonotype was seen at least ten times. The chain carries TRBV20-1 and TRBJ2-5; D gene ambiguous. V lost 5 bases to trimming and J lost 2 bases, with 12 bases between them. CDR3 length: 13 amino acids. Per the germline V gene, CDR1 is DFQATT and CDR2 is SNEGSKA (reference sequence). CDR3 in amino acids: CSAPVLEQETQYF. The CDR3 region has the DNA TGCAGTGCTCCAGTCTTGGAGCAAGAGACCCAGTACTTC.

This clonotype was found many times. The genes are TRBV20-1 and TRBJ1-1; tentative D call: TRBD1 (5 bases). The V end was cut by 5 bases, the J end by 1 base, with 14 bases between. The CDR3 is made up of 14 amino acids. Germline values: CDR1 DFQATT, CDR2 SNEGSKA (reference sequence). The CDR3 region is CSAWTWGTNTEAFF. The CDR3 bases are TGCAGTGCTTGGACCTGGGGGACGAACACTGAAGCTTTCTTT.